The 14 T cell receptor beta chains given below trace back to one sample, sequenced in a study of T cells in Graves' hyperthyroidism and ophthalmopathy. It was RNA transcripts that yielded the amplified TCR beta CDR3 regions. The HTBI primer set drove a first-round RT-PCR of the TCR CDR3. From the multiplex PCR reads, TCRdb called clonotypes with MiXCR, one entry per CDR3 protein. Of about 370,000 distinct CDR3 sequences listed, about 15% are singletons. The sample taken for sequencing was blood. The receptors were sampled from an older woman with Graves' ophthalmopathy.

This clonotype was counted many times. The chain is built from TRBV18 and TRBJ2-7; D is possibly TRBD1 (5 bases). Trimming shortened V by 8 bases and J by 0 bases, and 8 bases separated the two germline ends. Germline CDR1 reads KGHSH; CDR2 reads LQKENI. The CDR3 extends over 12 amino acids. In nucleotides, the CDR3 is TGTGCCAGCCGACAGAGCTCCTACGAGCAGTACTTC. Protein sequence: CASRQSSYEQYF.

This clonotype was counted ten times or more. The CDR3 here is CASSQSSGRANEQYF. The CDR3 bases are TGTGCCAGCAGCCAATCTAGCGGGAGGGCCAACGAGCAGTACTTC. V is TRBV7-2 and J is TRBJ2-7; 12 nucleotides match TRBD2. Looked up from germline, CDR1 is SGHTA and CDR2 is FQGNSA. The CDR3 is 15 amino acids. With V trimmed by 5 bases and J by 5 bases, 7 bases remained unmatched.

This clonotype was counted at least ten times. The gene calls are TRBV20-1 and TRBJ2-4; a weak D match, TRBD2 (5 bases). Germline V gene data show CDR1 as DFQATT and CDR2 as SNEGSKA (reference sequence). Trimming shortened V by 3 bases and J by 2 bases, and 14 bases separated the two germline ends. The CDR3 length is 15 residues. The chain's CDR3 is CSASFGSGTKNIQYF. For the CDR3, the DNA is TGCAGTGCTAGTTTTGGGAGTGGGACCAAAAACATTCAGTACTTC.

This clonotype showed up many times. The V call is TRBV28, the J call TRBJ1-5; the match to TRBD1 covers 8 bases. The ends lost 7 bases at V and 6 bases at J; junction bases unmatched: 11. Germline V gene lookup returns CDR1 MDHEN and CDR2 SYDVKM. The CDR3 runs 15 residues. CDR3 sequence: CASTRDRGESQPQHF. DNA of the CDR3: TGTGCCAGCACCCGAGACAGGGGAGAAAGTCAGCCCCAGCATTTT.

This clonotype was seen ten or more times. The chain combines TRBV18 with TRBJ2-3; D tentatively fits TRBD1 or TRBD2 (5 bases each). The CDR3 is made up of 16 amino acids. V was pared by 4 bases and J by 1 base, with 15 bases between. The germline V gene encodes CDR1 KGHSH and CDR2 LQKENI. This CDR3 reads CASSLTPPGRTDTQYF. In DNA, the CDR3 is TGTGCCAGCTCACTGACTCCGCCGGGACGCACAGATACGCAGTATTTT.

V and J are TRBV28 and TRBJ1-2; D unclear. Germline assignment: CDR1 MDHEN and CDR2 SYDVKM. The CDR3 loop spans 11 amino acids. V was clipped by 10 bases and J by 8 bases, with 14 bases between them. The CDR3 region has the DNA TGTGCCATTCGGCAGGCTGGGGGCTACACCTTC. Protein: CAIRQAGGYTF.

Concerning this clonotype itself: This may arise from a read error, as a much more abundant clone is one base away. V usage is TRBV12-3 or TRBV12-4 and J usage is TRBJ2-5, with 7 bases that match TRBD2. The CDR3 runs to 13 residues. V lost 1 base, J lost 7 bases, and 3 bases stayed unmatched. The CDR3 region is CASSLGEGGTQYF. The CDR3 DNA is TGTGCCAGCAGTTTAGGGGAGGGCGGGACCCAGTACTTC.

This chain joins TRBV10-3 and TRBJ2-1; possibly TRBD2 for D (5 bases). Germline V gene sequence: CDR1 ENHRY, CDR2 SYGVKD. The V end was cut by 6 bases, the J end by 2 bases, with 14 bases between. The CDR3 consists of 15 residues. DNA for the CDR3: TGTGCCATCAGGGAGGACTTTGGGGCCTACAATGAGCAGTTCTTC. This codes for CAIREDFGAYNEQFF.

This clonotype showed up many times. The V and J genes are TRBV7-9 and TRBJ2-1; D remains unclear. CDR1 and CDR2 from the germline V gene are SEHNR and FQNEAQ (reference sequence). The CDR3 totals 13 residues. V was cut by 3 bases and J by 8 bases, with 11 bases left in between. CDR3 region: CASSLDATDEQFF. CDR3 coding DNA: TGTGCCAGCAGCTTGGACGCGACGGATGAGCAGTTCTTC.

In nucleotides, the CDR3 is TGTGCCACCAGCAGAGGGGGGAGCGGTAGTGAAAAACTGTTTTTT. Translated: CATSRGGSGSEKLFF. V gene TRBV15 combines with J gene TRBJ1-4, with D perhaps TRBD1 (5 bases). V lost 1 base to trimming and J lost 7 bases, with 13 bases between them. Per germline, CDR1 LNHNV and CDR2 YYDKDF (reference sequence). There are 15 residues in the CDR3.

In its sample, this clonotype was seen many times. J is TRBJ2-1 and V is TRBV20-1; 9 bases are shared with TRBD1. After removal of 4 bases from V and 4 bases from J, the junction contained 2 bases not matched to a gene. CDR1 is DFQATT, CDR2 SNEGSKA, per germline (reference sequence). This CDR3 has 13 amino acids. CDR3 in DNA: TGCAGTGCTACCGGGACAGGGTACAATGAGCAGTTCTTC. Its translation: CSATGTGYNEQFF.

The chain joins TRBV5-1 to TRBJ2-5, with 7 positions matching TRBD1. Germline assignment: CDR1 SGHRS and CDR2 YFSETQ. Losses at the gene ends were 0 bases for V and 3 bases for J; bases not matched to a gene: 5. This CDR3 region has 15 residues. The CDR3 loop is CASSLGGQMEETQYF. DNA for the CDR3: TGCGCCAGCAGCTTGGGGGGACAGATGGAAGAGACCCAGTACTTC.

Regarding this clonotype: One base away lies a much larger clone, so this may be a sequencing read error. The J gene is TRBJ2-5, the V gene TRBV20-1; TRBD2 aligns across 13 bases. This CDR3 region has 16 residues. Germline V lookup: CDR1 DFQATT, CDR2 SNEGSKA (reference sequence). This CDR3 is CRAERRLAGGEETQYF. In DNA, the CDR3 is TGCAGGGCTGAACGTCGACTAGCGGGAGGTGAAGAGACCCAGTACTTC.

This clonotype was seen at least ten times. The rearrangement uses TRBV9 and TRBJ2-3; 7 positions match TRBD1. Trimming took 4 bases from V and 2 from J; bases not matched to a gene: 10. Looked up from germline, CDR1 is SGDLS and CDR2 is YYNGEE. The CDR3 has 16 residues. CDR3 loop: CASSRNRDRNTDTQYF. CDR3 coding DNA: TGTGCCAGCAGCCGCAACCGGGACAGAAACACAGATACGCAGTATTTT.